Presented here are 5 T cell receptor beta chains from one specimen sequenced in a study of T cell responses to AZD1222 COVID-19 vaccine. Produced via immunoSEQ multiplex PCR; TCRdb's table is partial and in-frame only. The repertoire holds 110,000 or so clones, with 88% as singletons. The specimen was peripheral blood, collected 28 days after the second AZD1222 dose. The source is an adult who received the AZD1222 COVID-19 vaccine.

The CDR3 bases are TGTGCCACCAGCAGAGGACGGGACAGGGGAGCGCGTAGCTATGGCTACACCTTC. Residues: CATSRGRDRGARSYGYTF. J is TRBJ1-2 and V is TRBV15; 10 bases are a match to TRBD1. In germline, CDR1 is LNHNV, CDR2 YYDKDF (reference sequence). Trimming took 1 base from V and 4 from J; bases not matched to a gene: 12. The CDR3 runs 18 residues.

The chain links TRBV5-8 to TRBJ1-5, with D tentatively TRBD1 (6 bases). Germline CDR1 SGHTS, CDR2 YDEGEE. This CDR3 contains 17 residues. The germline V and J ends were trimmed by 0 bases and 5 bases, with 18 bases remaining between them. CDR3 loop: CASSLEGDANPDQPQHF. As DNA, the CDR3 is TGTGCCAGCAGCTTGGAGGGGGACGCCAACCCGGATCAGCCCCAGCATTTT.

This chain links TRBV2 with TRBJ1-1; D is undetermined. This CDR3 contains 11 residues. Looked up from germline, CDR1 is SNHLY and CDR2 is FYNNEI. V lost 8 bases and J lost 0, with 4 bases in between. The CDR3 sequence is CASPLNTEAFF. CDR3 nucleotides: TGTGCCAGCCCTTTGAACACTGAAGCTTTCTTT.

V usage is TRBV7-2 and J usage is TRBJ2-2; D gene unclear. V dropped 4 bases and J dropped 4 bases, with 4 bases sitting between them. The CDR3 has 12 amino acids. Germline lookup yields CDR1 SGHTA and CDR2 FQGNSA. CDR3 protein: CASSSFTGELFF. The CDR3 DNA follows: TGTGCCAGCAGCTCGTTCACCGGGGAGCTGTTTTTT.

This clone has only one observation. The V call is TRBV23-1, the J call TRBJ2-7; D remains unclear. TRBV23-1 is noted as an ORF with a role that remains uncertain. V shed 1 base and J shed 6 bases, with 1 base lying between them. This CDR3 spans 10 amino acids. CDR3 coding DNA: TGCGCCAGCAGTCAATGCGAGCAGTACTTC. It is translated as CASSQCEQYF.